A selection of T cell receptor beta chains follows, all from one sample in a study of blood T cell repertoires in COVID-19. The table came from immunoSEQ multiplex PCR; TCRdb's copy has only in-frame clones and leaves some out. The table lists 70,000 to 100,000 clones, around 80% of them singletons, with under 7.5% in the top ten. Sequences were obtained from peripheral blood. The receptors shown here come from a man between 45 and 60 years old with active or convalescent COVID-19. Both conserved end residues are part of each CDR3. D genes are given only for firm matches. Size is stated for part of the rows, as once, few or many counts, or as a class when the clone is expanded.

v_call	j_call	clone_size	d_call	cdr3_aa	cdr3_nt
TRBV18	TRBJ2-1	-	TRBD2	CASSPLRSGGATYNEQFF	TGTGCCAGCTCACCACTGAGGAGCGGGGGAGCTACCTACAATGAGCAGTTCTTC
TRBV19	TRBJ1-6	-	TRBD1	CASGERQGIHSPLHF	TGTGCCAGTGGAGAGCGACAGGGCATCCATTCACCCCTCCACTTT
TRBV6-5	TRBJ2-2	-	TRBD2	CASRSRGGEAGELFF	TGTGCCAGCAGATCTCGGGGGGGGGAGGCCGGGGAGCTGTTTTTT
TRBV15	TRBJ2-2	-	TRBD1	CATRQGANTGELFF	TGTGCCACAAGACAGGGGGCGAACACCGGGGAGCTGTTTTTT
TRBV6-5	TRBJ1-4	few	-	CASRGSGAGNEKLFF	TGTGCCAGCAGAGGATCAGGGGCGGGTAATGAAAAACTGTTTTTT
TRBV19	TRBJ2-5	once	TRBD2	CASSTGGKETQYF	TGTGCCAGTAGTACGGGGGGTAAAGAGACCCAGTACTTC
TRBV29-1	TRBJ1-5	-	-	CSVVAGDQPQHF	TGCAGCGTCGTGGCGGGGGATCAGCCCCAGCATTTT
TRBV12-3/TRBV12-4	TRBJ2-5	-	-	CASSDTNQETQYF	TGTGCCAGCAGTGACACGAACCAAGAGACCCAGTACTTC
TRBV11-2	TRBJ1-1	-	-	CASSLEWRRGEAFF	TGTGCCAGCAGCTTAGAGTGGAGGAGGGGTGAAGCTTTCTTT
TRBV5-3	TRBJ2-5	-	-	CARSLLAYRSIQETQYF	TGTGCCAGAAGCTTGCTTGCTTACAGGTCCATCCAAGAGACCCAGTACTTC
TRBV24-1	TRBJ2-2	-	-	CATSAASGELFF	TGTGCCACCAGTGCCGCGTCCGGGGAGCTGTTTTTT
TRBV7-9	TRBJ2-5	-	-	CASSPGGRGQETQYF	TGTGCCAGCAGCCCAGGTGGGCGGGGACAAGAGACCCAGTACTTC
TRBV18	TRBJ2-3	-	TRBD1	CASSLATGETDTQYF	TGTGCCAGCTCACTCGCGACAGGGGAAACAGATACGCAGTATTTT
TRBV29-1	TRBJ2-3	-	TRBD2	CSFFTSGGTDTQYF	TGCAGCTTTTTTACTAGCGGGGGAACAGATACGCAGTATTTT
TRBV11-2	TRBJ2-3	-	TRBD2	CASSYRGIAGSTDTQYF	TGTGCCAGCAGCTATAGAGGAATAGCGGGGTCCACAGATACGCAGTATTTT
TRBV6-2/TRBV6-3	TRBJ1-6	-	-	CASSYQGRSPLHF	TGTGCCAGCAGTTACCAGGGGCGCTCACCCCTCCACTTT
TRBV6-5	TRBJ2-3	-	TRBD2	CASSPGLGFSDTQYF	TGTGCCAGCAGCCCGGGACTAGGTTTCTCAGATACGCAGTATTTT
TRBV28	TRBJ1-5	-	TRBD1	CASSLFSGTGGLSNQPQHF	TGTGCCAGCAGTTTATTTTCCGGGACAGGGGGCTTAAGCAATCAGCCCCAGCATTTT
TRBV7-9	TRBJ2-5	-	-	CASSLAHGSQETQYF	TGTGCCAGCAGCTTAGCGCATGGCAGCCAAGAGACCCAGTACTTC
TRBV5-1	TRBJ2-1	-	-	CASSLATDNEQFF	TGCGCCAGCAGCTTGGCCACAGACAATGAGCAGTTCTTC
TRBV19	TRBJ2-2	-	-	CASSRKQDTGELFF	TGTGCCAGTAGTAGAAAACAGGACACCGGGGAGCTGTTTTTT
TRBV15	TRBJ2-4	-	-	CATSIEDAQGVNIQYF	TGTGCCACCAGTATAGAGGATGCACAGGGCGTAAACATTCAGTACTTC
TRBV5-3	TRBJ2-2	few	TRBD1	CARIVRQGSTGELFF	TGTGCCAGAATCGTCAGACAGGGTTCCACCGGGGAGCTGTTTTTT
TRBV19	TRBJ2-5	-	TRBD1	CASSTTGTGQETQYF	TGTGCCAGTAGTACGACCGGGACAGGGCAAGAGACCCAGTACTTC
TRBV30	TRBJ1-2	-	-	CAWSPSGKLGYTF	TGTGCCTGGTCTCCCTCAGGGAAACTTGGCTACACCTTC
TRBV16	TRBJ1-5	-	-	CASSQSRQGNQPQHF	TGTGCCAGCAGCCAATCCCGTCAGGGCAATCAGCCCCAGCATTTT
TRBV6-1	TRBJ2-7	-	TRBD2	CASSEGSGGAYEQYF	TGTGCCAGCAGTGAAGGTAGCGGGGGAGCCTACGAGCAGTACTTC
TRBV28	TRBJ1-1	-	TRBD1	CASSFWQGAGNTEAFF	TGTGCCAGCAGTTTCTGGCAGGGGGCTGGGAACACTGAAGCTTTCTTT
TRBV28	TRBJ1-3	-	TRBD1	CASSPTGGGSGNTIYF	TGTGCCAGCAGTCCGACAGGGGGAGGCTCTGGAAACACCATATATTTT
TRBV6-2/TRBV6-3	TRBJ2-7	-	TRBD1	CASIPGRDSSYEQYF	TGTGCCAGCATCCCGGGCCGGGACAGCTCCTACGAGCAGTACTTC
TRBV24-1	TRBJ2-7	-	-	CATSDRAGRTYEQYF	TGTGCCACCAGTGACCGCGCGGGACGGACCTACGAGCAGTACTTC
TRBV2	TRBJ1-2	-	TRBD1	CASSDGTDYGYTF	TGTGCCAGCAGTGATGGGACAGACTATGGCTACACCTTC
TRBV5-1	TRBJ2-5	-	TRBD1	CASSLQTGDETQYF	TGCGCCAGCAGCTTACAGACAGGGGATGAGACCCAGTACTTC
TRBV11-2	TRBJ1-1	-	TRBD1	CASSPPGGYTEAFF	TGTGCCAGCAGCCCGCCAGGGGGCTACACTGAAGCTTTCTTT
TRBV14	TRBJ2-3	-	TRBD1	CASRETGRTDTQYF	TGTGCCAGCAGAGAGACAGGGCGCACAGATACGCAGTATTTT
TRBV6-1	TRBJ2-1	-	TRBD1	CASSERGTGLNEQFF	TGTGCCAGCAGTGAACGGGGGACAGGGCTTAATGAGCAGTTCTTC
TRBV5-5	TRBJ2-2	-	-	CASSLDSNTGELFF	TGTGCCAGCAGCTTAGACAGTAACACCGGGGAGCTGTTTTTT
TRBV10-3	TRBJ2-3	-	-	CAISEKGVMTDTQYF	TGTGCCATCAGTGAGAAAGGGGTAATGACAGATACGCAGTATTTT
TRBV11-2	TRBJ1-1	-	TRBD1	CASSWTGAGDTEAFF	TGTGCCAGCAGCTGGACAGGGGCGGGGGACACTGAAGCTTTCTTT
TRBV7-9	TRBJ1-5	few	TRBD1	CASSPDRVQPQHF	TGTGCCAGCAGCCCTGACAGGGTTCAGCCCCAGCATTTT
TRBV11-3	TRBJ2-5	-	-	CASSSPDSEETQYF	TGTGCCAGCAGTTCTCCGGACAGCGAAGAGACCCAGTACTTC
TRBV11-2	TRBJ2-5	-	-	CASSFGGEETQYF	TGTGCCAGCAGCTTCGGGGGAGAGGAGACCCAGTACTTC
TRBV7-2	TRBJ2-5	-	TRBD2	CASSLFASGGQETQYF	TGTGCCAGCAGCTTATTTGCTAGCGGGGGGCAAGAGACCCAGTACTTC
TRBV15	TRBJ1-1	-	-	CATGGTDDTEAFF	TGTGCCACCGGGGGGACCGACGACACTGAAGCTTTCTTT
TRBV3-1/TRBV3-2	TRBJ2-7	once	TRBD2	CASTGGGYEQYF	TGTGCCAGCACTGGCGGGGGGTACGAGCAGTACTTC
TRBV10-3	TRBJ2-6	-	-	CAGKGDTGANVLTF	TGTGCCGGGAAGGGGGATACTGGGGCCAACGTCCTGACTTTC
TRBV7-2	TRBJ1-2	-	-	CASSAGTSLYGYTF	TGTGCCAGCAGCGCGGGGACGTCGCTCTATGGCTACACCTTC
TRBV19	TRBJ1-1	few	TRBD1	CASSPQGANTEAFF	TGTGCCAGTAGTCCCCAGGGGGCGAACACTGAAGCTTTCTTT
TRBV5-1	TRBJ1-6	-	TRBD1	CASSSYPGQGGSPLHF	TGCGCCAGCAGCTCCTATCCGGGACAGGGGGGTTCACCCCTCCACTTT
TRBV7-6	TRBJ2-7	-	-	CASSLAEGASYEQYF	TGTGCCAGCAGCTTAGCGGAGGGGGCCTCCTACGAGCAGTACTTC
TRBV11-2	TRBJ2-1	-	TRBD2	CASSFPSGGGYHNEQFF	TGTGCCAGCAGCTTCCCTAGCGGGGGGGGCTACCACAATGAGCAGTTCTTC
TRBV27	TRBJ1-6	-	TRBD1	CASRLGQGENSPLHF	TGTGCCAGCCGCCTGGGACAGGGGGAAAATTCACCCCTCCACTTT
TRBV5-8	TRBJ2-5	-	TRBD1	CASSLLGQGGEETQYF	TGTGCCAGCAGCTTGTTGGGACAGGGGGGGGAAGAGACCCAGTACTTC
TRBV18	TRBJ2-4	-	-	CASSPQGSKNIQYF	TGTGCCAGCTCACCGCAGGGTAGCAAAAACATTCAGTACTTC
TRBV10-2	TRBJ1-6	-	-	CASSGGGPGKSLHF	TGCGCCAGCAGTGGAGGAGGACCGGGGAAATCCCTCCACTTT
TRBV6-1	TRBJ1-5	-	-	CASSEASGQPQHF	TGTGCCAGCAGTGAAGCGTCCGGGCAGCCCCAGCATTTT
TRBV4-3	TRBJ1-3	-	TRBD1	CASSLDRAVENTIYF	TGCGCCAGCAGCCTCGACAGGGCCGTGGAAAACACCATATATTTT
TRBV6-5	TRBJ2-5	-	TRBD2	CASRRGTQETQYF	TGTGCCAGCAGGCGGGGGACCCAAGAGACCCAGTACTTC
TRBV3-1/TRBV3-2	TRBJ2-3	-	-	CASSQTLGGGTDTQYF	TGTGCCAGCAGCCAAACGTTAGGGGGGGGCACAGATACGCAGTATTTT